These T cell receptor beta chains were read from a single sample in a study of cytomegalovirus exposure and HLA in healthy donors. Assay used: immunoSEQ multiplex PCR; TCRdb lists only in-frame clones, some missing. The data contain around 140,000 clones, about four fifths of them singletons. The sample was PBMCs. These receptors were taken from a man between 35 and 55 years old in good health and CMV-seronegative. Both conserved end residues are part of each CDR3. D genes are given only for firm matches. The size of a clone is reported for some rows only, either as once, few or many, or as a class for expanded clones.

>TRBV5-1|TRBJ2-3|TRBD1|NA
CASSLVTGAIDTQYF
TGCGCCAGCAGCTTGGTGACAGGGGCGATAGATACGCAGTATTTT
>TRBV28|TRBJ1-1|NA|NA
CASRFSGRTYTEAFF
TGTGCCAGCAGGTTCTCCGGGCGGACTTACACTGAAGCTTTCTTT
>TRBV6-1|TRBJ1-4|NA|few
CASSEAPQATNEKLFF
TGTGCCAGCAGTGAAGCTCCACAAGCAACTAATGAAAAACTGTTTTTT
>TRBV19|TRBJ2-3|NA|once
CASSLDPSGIVDTQYF
TGTGCCAGTAGCCTCGACCCCAGCGGCATTGTAGATACGCAGTATTTT
>TRBV4-1|TRBJ2-7|NA|NA
CASSHTGAGPYEQYF
TGCGCCAGCAGCCACACAGGGGCGGGGCCCTACGAGCAGTACTTC
>TRBV4-3|TRBJ2-3|TRBD2|NA
CASSPRLAGGPDTDTQYF
TGCGCCAGCAGCCCAAGACTAGCGGGGGGACCGGACACAGATACGCAGTATTTT
>TRBV25-1|TRBJ1-6|NA|NA
CASSERTAFSPLHF
TGTGCCAGCAGTGAACGGACAGCTTTTTCACCCCTCCACTTT
>TRBV25-1|TRBJ1-1|NA|NA
CASSEPGDLTEAFF
TGTGCCAGCAGTGAGCCAGGGGATCTCACTGAAGCTTTCTTT
>TRBV27|TRBJ2-3|TRBD2|NA
CASSRGGASTDTQYF
TGTGCCAGCAGTCGGGGGGGCGCTAGCACAGATACGCAGTATTTT
>TRBV7-2|TRBJ2-1|TRBD2|NA
CASSLVTSGGGGQFF
TGTGCCAGCAGCTTAGTTACTAGCGGGGGGGGCGGGCAGTTCTTC
>TRBV6-1|TRBJ1-1|NA|NA
CASSESGGRSEAFF
TGTGCCAGCAGTGAGAGCGGAGGACGATCTGAAGCTTTCTTT
>TRBV4-1|TRBJ1-1|TRBD1|few
CASSLNDRGTEAFF
TGCGCCAGCAGCCTTAACGACAGGGGAACTGAAGCTTTCTTT
>TRBV27|TRBJ1-1|TRBD1|NA
CASSRRGTGITEAFF
TGTGCCAGCAGTCGGAGAGGGACAGGGATTACTGAAGCTTTCTTT
>TRBV11-2|TRBJ2-7|NA|NA
CASSFSVGGSYEQYF
TGTGCCAGCAGCTTCTCCGTCGGGGGCTCCTACGAGCAGTACTTC
>TRBV30|TRBJ1-5|TRBD1|NA
CAWSTWTGGSNQPQHF
TGTGCCTGGAGCACCTGGACAGGGGGGAGCAATCAGCCCCAGCATTTT
>TRBV30|TRBJ2-2|TRBD1|NA
CAWGQGNTGELFF
TGTGCCTGGGGACAGGGGAACACCGGGGAGCTGTTTTTT
>TRBV6-5|TRBJ2-3|TRBD1|NA
CASRPDRGQDTQYF
TGTGCCAGCAGACCGGACAGGGGGCAAGATACGCAGTATTTT
>TRBV27|TRBJ1-2|NA|NA
CASSWTRAAGAEGYTF
TGTGCCAGCAGTTGGACCCGAGCGGCAGGGGCGGAAGGCTACACCTTC
>TRBV9|TRBJ2-4|NA|NA
CASSPMNYRNAKNIQYF
TGTGCCAGCAGCCCAATGAATTACAGGAATGCCAAAAACATTCAGTACTTC
>TRBV19|TRBJ2-1|NA|NA
CASSPTDTIFNEQFF
TGTGCCAGTAGCCCCACAGATACAATATTTAATGAGCAGTTCTTC
>TRBV18|TRBJ1-6|NA|NA
CASSPPPRPPAGLYNSPLHF
TGTGCCAGCTCACCTCCTCCGCGCCCACCAGCGGGCCTGTATAATTCACCCCTCCACTTT
>TRBV25-1|TRBJ1-2|TRBD1|NA
CASSYPGQGFYGYTF
TGTGCCAGCAGTTACCCGGGACAGGGCTTCTATGGCTACACCTTC
>TRBV19|TRBJ2-4|TRBD1|NA
CASSGTGRTGDNIQYF
TGTGCCAGTAGTGGGACAGGGAGGACAGGGGACAACATTCAGTACTTC
>TRBV7-7|TRBJ2-5|NA|NA
CASSLSLKRQETQYF
TGTGCCAGCAGCTTAAGCTTAAAACGACAAGAGACCCAGTACTTC
>TRBV7-2|TRBJ1-4|TRBD1|NA
CASSKDGTGVEKLFF
TGTGCCAGCAGCAAAGACGGGACAGGGGTTGAAAAACTGTTTTTT
>TRBV27|TRBJ2-7|NA|NA
CASSLNRDYEQYF
TGTGCCAGCAGTTTAAACAGGGACTACGAGCAGTACTTC
>TRBV10-3|TRBJ1-6|TRBD1|NA
CAISRDSSNSPLHF
TGTGCCATCAGCAGGGACAGCTCAAATTCACCCCTCCACTTT
>TRBV14|TRBJ1-2|TRBD1|NA
CASSQVGQGEYGYTF
TGTGCCAGCAGCCAGGTGGGACAGGGAGAATATGGCTACACCTTC
>TRBV10-2|TRBJ1-5|NA|NA
CASSGQPNQPQHF
TGCGCCAGCAGTGGACAGCCCAATCAGCCCCAGCATTTT
>TRBV9|TRBJ1-1|NA|NA
CASSRVEVYPFF
TGTGCCAGCAGCCGTGTTGAAGTCTATCCTTTCTTT
>TRBV11-2|TRBJ2-7|TRBD2|NA
CASSPTRGGRNEQYF
TGTGCCAGCAGCCCGACCCGGGGGGGCAGGAACGAGCAGTACTTC
>TRBV6-5|TRBJ2-7|TRBD1|NA
CASSYSMGQTYEQYF
TGTGCCAGCAGTTACTCGATGGGACAGACCTACGAGCAGTACTTC
>TRBV30|TRBJ2-1|TRBD1|NA
CALGTGMVSYNEQFF
TGTGCCTTGGGGACAGGGATGGTCTCCTACAATGAGCAGTTCTTC
>TRBV7-2|TRBJ2-3|NA|NA
CASTPRRGGVSDTQYF
TGTGCCAGCACCCCTCGGAGGGGGGGTGTCTCAGATACGCAGTATTTT
>TRBV30|TRBJ1-2|NA|NA
CAWSYRGRTNYGYTF
TGTGCCTGGAGTTATCGGGGTCGAACTAACTATGGCTACACCTTC
>TRBV7-9|TRBJ2-7|NA|NA
CASNARQGTYEQYF
TGTGCCAGCAACGCGCGGCAGGGGACCTACGAGCAGTACTTC
>TRBV6-5|TRBJ2-5|NA|NA
CASSRPGPQETQYF
TGTGCCAGCAGCCGCCCAGGGCCCCAAGAGACCCAGTACTTC
>TRBV6-5|TRBJ1-5|NA|NA
CASRGGASQPQHF
TGTGCCAGCAGGGGGGGGGCGAGTCAGCCCCAGCATTTT
>TRBV7-9|TRBJ2-5|NA|NA
CASSWLRGPQETQYF
TGTGCCAGCAGCTGGCTCAGGGGTCCCCAAGAGACCCAGTACTTC
>TRBV7-2|TRBJ1-5|NA|NA
CASSLTGFNQPQHF
TGTGCCAGCAGCTTGACAGGATTCAATCAGCCCCAGCATTTT
>TRBV7-2|TRBJ1-2|NA|once
CASSARGARGYTF
TGTGCCAGCAGCGCCCGGGGGGCGCGTGGCTACACCTTC
>TRBV5-3|TRBJ2-5|NA|NA
CARKEPETGMGQETQYF
TGTGCCAGAAAAGAACCCGAAACAGGGATGGGGCAAGAGACCCAGTACTTC
>TRBV19|TRBJ2-2|NA|NA
CASSIRQMNTGELFF
TGTGCCAGTAGTATACGACAGATGAACACCGGGGAGCTGTTTTTT
>TRBV28|TRBJ1-1|NA|NA
CASSPGGLNTEAFF
TGTGCCAGCAGTCCCGGGGGACTGAACACTGAAGCTTTCTTT
>TRBV30|TRBJ2-7|TRBD1|once
CAWSVGQAPYEQYF
TGTGCCTGGAGTGTAGGACAGGCACCCTACGAGCAGTACTTC
>TRBV30|TRBJ1-6|TRBD1|NA
CAWSVRGQGNSPLHF
TGTGCCTGGAGTGTACGAGGACAGGGTAATTCACCCCTCCACTTT
>TRBV30|TRBJ1-4|NA|NA
CAWSVNQGREKLFF
TGTGCCTGGAGTGTTAACCAGGGGCGCGAAAAACTGTTTTTT